The 15 T cell receptor beta chains given below trace back to one sample, sequenced in a study of molecular identifiers for immune sequencing clone quantification. TCRdb ran MiXCR on the PCR reads and lists one entry per CDR3 protein. The sample has roughly 90,000 distinct CDR3 sequences; 20% to 25% are singletons. The sequenced sample was naive CD8+ T cells from blood, with Jurkat cell RNA spiked in. Subset indicated: FACS-sorted CD8+CD4-CCR7+CD45RA+ naive T cells. All receptors derive from a human donor in good health. Some libraries in this study had Jurkat cell RNA spiked in.

This clonotype was detected a few times. The chain is built from TRBV11-2 and TRBJ1-1; D might be TRBD1 (5 bases). The CDR3 extends over 14 amino acids. The V end lost 4 bases, the J end lost 11 bases, and 20 bases lay between the germline ends. Germline V gene lookup returns CDR1 SGHAT and CDR2 FQNNGV. The DNA of the CDR3 is TGTGCCAGCAGCTCCCCCGAGGCCGCACGGGGCGCTTTCTTT. Its protein is CASSSPEAARGAFF.

Ten or more counts support this clonotype. The chain has TRBV9 and TRBJ2-7; D unclear. Germline V gene data show CDR1 as SGDLS and CDR2 as YYNGEE. The germline V and J ends were trimmed by 0 bases and 4 bases, with 11 bases remaining between them. The CDR3 spans 14 residues. In DNA form, the CDR3 reads TGTGCCAGCAGCGTAGGAGGTAGTTCGTACGAGCAGTACTTC. Protein sequence: CASSVGGSSYEQYF.

Many counts were recorded for this clonotype. This rearrangement joins TRBV7-9 to TRBJ2-7; 7 bases fit TRBD1. The CDR3 consists of 17 residues. CDR1 and CDR2 (germline): SEHNR, FQNEAQ (reference sequence). The V and J ends lost 4 bases and 0 bases, in that order; junction bases with no gene match: 12. The CDR3 region is CASSSNAGTVSSYEQYF. The CDR3 DNA follows: TGTGCCAGCAGCTCGAACGCCGGGACAGTGAGCTCCTACGAGCAGTACTTC.

This clonotype appeared once. The CDR3 DNA follows: TGTGCCAGCAGTGAGGCGCGTGGCAATTCACCCCTCCACTTT. It codes for CASSEARGNSPLHF. V is TRBV2 and J is TRBJ1-6; D uncertain. The CDR3 consists of 14 residues. The germline V gene has CDR1 SNHLY and CDR2 FYNNEI. Trimming removed 3 bases at V and 7 bases at J, with 10 bases between.

The table lists this clonotype with many counts. The chain recombines TRBV29-1 with TRBJ1-1; D is ambiguous. CDR1 and CDR2 from the germline V gene are SQVTM and ANQGSEA. CDR3 size: 11 residues. V was pared by 5 bases and J by 1 base, with 5 bases between. Here the CDR3 DNA reads TGCAGCGTTTACAGGAACACTGAAGCTTTCTTT. It is translated as CSVYRNTEAFF.

There are many counts of this clonotype. The chain recombines TRBV9 with TRBJ2-5; unclear D gene. Germline V gene sequence: CDR1 SGDLS, CDR2 YYNGEE. The V end lost 0 bases, the J end lost 4 bases, and 13 bases lay between the germline ends. This CDR3 contains 15 residues. Written as DNA, the CDR3 is TGTGCCAGCAGCGTAGTCGGTGACCCGAGAGAGACCCAGTACTTC. This sequence encodes CASSVVGDPRETQYF.

With regard to this clonotype: A much larger clone is a single base away; this may be a read error. The chain couples TRBV27 to TRBJ2-7, with a possible D match to TRBD1 (6 bases). The CDR3 runs to 14 residues. Germline V gene sequence: CDR1 MNHEY, CDR2 SMNVEV (reference sequence). CDR3 in DNA: TGTGCCAGCAGTTCCCAGGGGCCCTCCTACGCGCAGTACTTC. Translation: CASSSQGPSYAQYF.

The rearrangement joins TRBV7-6 to TRBJ2-7; TRBD2 agrees at 7 bases. The CDR3 totals 14 residues. CDR1 is SGHVS, CDR2 FNYEAQ, per germline. V was pared by 5 bases and J by 2 bases, with 6 bases of the junction left unmatched. The CDR3 loop is CASSQAGTAYEQYF. DNA for the CDR3: TGTGCCAGCAGCCAAGCGGGAACCGCCTACGAGCAGTACTTC.

This clonotype came up many times. The rearrangement uses TRBV7-2 and TRBJ2-3; D unclear. Germline CDR1 reads SGHTA; CDR2 reads FQGNSA. V lost 3 bases to trimming and J lost 1 base, with 8 bases between them. This CDR3 contains 14 residues. CDR3 bases: TGTGCCAGCAGCTTCTACGGAGGCACAGATACGCAGTATTTT. Translation gives CASSFYGGTDTQYF.

This clonotype was observed a handful of times. The chain joins TRBV30 to TRBJ2-7; D may correspond to TRBD1 or TRBD2 (6 bases each). The germline V gene has CDR1 GTSNPN and CDR2 SVGIG (reference sequence). This CDR3 is 11 amino acids long. V lost 3 bases and J lost 7, with 10 bases in between. The CDR3 bases are TGTGCCTGGAGATTAGGGGGGGAGCAGTACTTC. It encodes CAWRLGGEQYF.

About this clonotype: A much more abundant neighbour one base away suggests this may be a read error. The rearrangement uses TRBV7-2 and TRBJ2-5; tentative D call: TRBD1 (6 bases). Germline V gene data show CDR1 as SGHTA and CDR2 as FQGNSA. V lost 5 bases and J lost 7, with 20 bases in between. The CDR3 extends over 15 amino acids. CDR3 nucleotides: TGTGCCAGCAGCGGAACAGGGTTCCATCGGGGGACCCAGTACTTC. Its translation is CASSGTGFHRGTQYF.

The CDR3 DNA reads TGCGCCAGCAGCCAAGTGCCAGGGGGGAACACTGAAGCTTTCTTT. This encodes CASSQVPGGNTEAFF. V and J are TRBV4-3 and TRBJ1-1; TRBD1 aligns across 7 bases. Germline CDR1 LGHNA, CDR2 YSLEER. Trimming removed 1 base from V and 1 base from J; junction bases left unmatched: 3. This CDR3 region has 15 residues.

Ten or more counts support this clonotype. The V and J genes are TRBV15 and TRBJ1-1; 8 nucleotides align to TRBD1. The CDR3 totals 14 residues. Germline assignment: CDR1 LNHNV and CDR2 YYDKDF (reference sequence). V lost 3 bases, J lost 1 base, and 1 base stayed unmatched. The CDR3 spells CATSSDRGNTEAFF. CDR3 nucleotide sequence: TGTGCCACCAGCAGCGACAGGGGGAACACTGAAGCTTTCTTT.

This clonotype was observed at least ten times. V is TRBV7-2 and J is TRBJ2-1; TRBD2 matches 10 bases. The CDR3 is 17 amino acids. After removal of 4 bases from V and 1 base from J, the junction contained 7 bases not matched to a gene. Germline values: CDR1 SGHTA, CDR2 FQGNSA. The CDR3 here is CASSSTIAGGSYNEQFF. For the CDR3, the DNA is TGTGCCAGCAGCTCAACGATAGCGGGGGGTTCCTACAATGAGCAGTTCTTC.

This clonotype appeared a few times. This may stem from a read error, because a much larger clone lies one nucleotide away. The chain couples TRBV29-1 to TRBJ1-5; TRBD1 might be the D (5 bases). V was trimmed by 4 bases and J by 9 bases, leaving 19 bases between them. CDR1 is SQVTM and CDR2 is ANQGSEA in the germline V gene. CDR3 length equals 14 residues. Here the CDR3 DNA reads TGCAGCGTTGCGGAGAGGGCAAGGGGTACGCCCCAGCATTTT. It translates to CSVAERARGTPQHF.